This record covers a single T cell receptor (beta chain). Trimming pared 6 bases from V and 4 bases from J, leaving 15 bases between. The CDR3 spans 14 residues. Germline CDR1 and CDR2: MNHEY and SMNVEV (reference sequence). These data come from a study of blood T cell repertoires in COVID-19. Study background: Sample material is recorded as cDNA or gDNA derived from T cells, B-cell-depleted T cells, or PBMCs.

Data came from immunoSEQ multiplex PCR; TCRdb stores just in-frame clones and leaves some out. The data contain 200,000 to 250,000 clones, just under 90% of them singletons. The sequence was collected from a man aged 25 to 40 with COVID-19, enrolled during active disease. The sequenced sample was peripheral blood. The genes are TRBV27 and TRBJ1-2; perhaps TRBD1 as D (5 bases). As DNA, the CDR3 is TGTGCCAGCAGCCGTAGGCGGGGGAGCTATGGCTACACCTTC. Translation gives CASSRRRGSYGYTF.